This T cell receptor (beta chain) was recorded in a study of Ad26.COV2.S vaccination and SARS-CoV-2 variants. The data were produced by immunoSEQ multiplex PCR, yet TCRdb's version contains in-frame clones alone and is incomplete. The table lists over 400,000 clones, 92% of them singletons. The treatment here: around 19 received Ad26.COV2.S at low or high dose, single or two shots; roughly 5 received placebo; per-sample allocation not given. Specimens were obtained on day 63 following the first vaccine or placebo injection. The sample consisted of peripheral blood, taken in a trial of Ad26.COV2.S vaccine versus placebo. The sequence derives from a person between 18 and 65 years old who received the Ad26.COV2.S COVID-19 vaccine or a placebo.

The CDR3 protein is CASSLQGAGNTIYF. Here the CDR3 DNA reads TGCGCCAGCAGCCTACAGGGGGCTGGAAACACCATATATTTT. The chain couples TRBV4-3 to TRBJ1-3; 8 bases fit TRBD1. Germline trimming cut 4 bases from V and 2 bases from J; bases unmatched to any gene: 1. This CDR3 spans 14 amino acids. The germline V gene encodes CDR1 LGHNA and CDR2 YSLEER.